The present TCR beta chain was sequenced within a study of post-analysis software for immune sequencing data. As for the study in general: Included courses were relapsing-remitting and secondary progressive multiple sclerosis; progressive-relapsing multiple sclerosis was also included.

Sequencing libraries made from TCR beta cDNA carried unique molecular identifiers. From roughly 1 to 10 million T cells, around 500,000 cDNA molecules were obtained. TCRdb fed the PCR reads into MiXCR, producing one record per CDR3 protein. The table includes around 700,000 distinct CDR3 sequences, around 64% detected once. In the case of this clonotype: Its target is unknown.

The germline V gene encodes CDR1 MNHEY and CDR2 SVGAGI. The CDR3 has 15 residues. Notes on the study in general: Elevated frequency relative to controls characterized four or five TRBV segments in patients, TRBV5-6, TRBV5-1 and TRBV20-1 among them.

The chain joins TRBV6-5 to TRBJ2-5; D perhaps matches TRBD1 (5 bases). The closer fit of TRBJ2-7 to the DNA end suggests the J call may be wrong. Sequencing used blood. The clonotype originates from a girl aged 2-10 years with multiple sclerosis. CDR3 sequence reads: CASSYSMQGPYEQYF. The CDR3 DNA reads TGTGCCAGCAGTTACTCGATGCAGGGCCCCTACGAGCAGTACTTC.